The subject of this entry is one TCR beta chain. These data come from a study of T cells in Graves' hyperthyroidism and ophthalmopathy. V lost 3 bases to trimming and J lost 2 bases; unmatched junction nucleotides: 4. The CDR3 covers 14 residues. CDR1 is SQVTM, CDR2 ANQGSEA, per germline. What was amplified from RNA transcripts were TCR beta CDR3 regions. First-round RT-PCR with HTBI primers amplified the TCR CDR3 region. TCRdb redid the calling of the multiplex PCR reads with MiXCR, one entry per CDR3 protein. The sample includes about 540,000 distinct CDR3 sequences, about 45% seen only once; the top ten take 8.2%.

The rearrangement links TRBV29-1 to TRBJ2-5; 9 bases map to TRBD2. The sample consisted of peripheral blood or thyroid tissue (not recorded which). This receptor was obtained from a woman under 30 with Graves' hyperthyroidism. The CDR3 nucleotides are TGCAGCGTTGAGGGTAGCGGGAGACAAGAGACCCAGTACTTC. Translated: CSVEGSGRQETQYF.